This T cell receptor beta chain appears in the sequencing data of a study of blood T cell repertoires in COVID-19. Study summary: COVID-19 samples, acute and convalescent, were from the United States, Italy and Spain. T cells, B-cell-depleted T cells, or PBMCs supplied cDNA or gDNA.

Repertoires were generated with immunoSEQ multiplex PCR, while TCRdb's copy carries only in-frame clones and drops some. The table shows about 130,000 clones, with roughly 80% occurring only once. Trimming took 0 bases from V and 2 from J, leaving 8 bases between them. CDR1 and CDR2 (germline): LNHNV, YYDKDF (reference sequence). The CDR3 loop spans 14 amino acids. V and J are TRBV15 and TRBJ2-7; TRBD1 is a possible D gene (5 bases). The sequence was obtained from a woman aged 55-69 years with acute or convalescent COVID-19. The sample taken for sequencing was peripheral blood. CDR3 residues: CATSRDQGPYEQYF. The CDR3 region has the DNA TGTGCCACCAGCAGAGATCAGGGTCCCTACGAGCAGTACTTC.